The source of this T cell receptor beta chain is a study of T cells in Graves' hyperthyroidism and ophthalmopathy. This clonotype has just a few counts. RNA transcripts gave rise to amplified TCR beta CDR3 regions. Primed by the HTBI set, a first-round RT-PCR was run on the TCR CDR3. TCRdb analysed the multiplex PCR reads with MiXCR anew, one entry per CDR3 protein. The repertoire holds hundreds of thousands of distinct CDR3 sequences, with around 26% as singletons. The sequencing input was blood. The receptor was derived from a woman aged 40 to 50 with Graves' ophthalmopathy.

The chain's CDR3 is CATGGQGRYEQYF. DNA of the CDR3: TGTGCCACCGGTGGACAGGGGAGGTACGAGCAGTACTTC. The J gene is TRBJ2-7, the V gene TRBV24-1, with 9 bases matching TRBD1. The length of the CDR3 is 13 residues. Unmatched junction bases numbered 6, after V lost 9 bases and J lost 4 bases. Germline CDR1 KGHDR, CDR2 SFDVKD.